These T cell receptor beta chains were read from a single sample in a study of PD-1 blockade in classical Hodgkin lymphoma. Profiling relied on immunoSEQ multiplex PCR, and the TCRdb table lists in-frame clones only, not all of them. The sample lists around 36,000 clones, about nine tenths seen once, with roughly 10% in the top ten. The sequencing here drew on peripheral blood mononuclear cells (PBMCs), taken at baseline. These TCRs come from a human donor with classical Hodgkin lymphoma. Each CDR3 is given with its conserved first and last residue. The order of the fields is V gene, clone size, D gene, J gene, CDR3 DNA, CDR3 protein. D genes are given only for firm matches. Where a row states a size, it is once, few, many or the class of an expanded clone; other rows omit it.

>TRBV7-2|.|.|TRBJ2-5
TGTGCCAGCAGCTTAGTCGGGGGCCGAATGGAGACCCAGTACTTC
CASSLVGGRMETQYF
>TRBV6-6|.|.|TRBJ1-1
TGTGCCAGCAGGGACCCGGGGGCGGCTGAAGCTTTCTTT
CASRDPGAAEAFF
>TRBV9|few|.|TRBJ1-2
TGTGCCAGCAGCGTGACAGAGAACTATGGCTACACCTTC
CASSVTENYGYTF
>TRBV9|.|TRBD2|TRBJ2-1
TGTGCCAGCAGCGCGACTAGCGGGGGGGCGGGAAATGAGCAGTTCTTC
CASSATSGGAGNEQFF
>TRBV6-1|.|.|TRBJ2-7
TGTGCCAGCAGCTCTCAGGGAGTGACCTACGAGCAGTACTTC
CASSSQGVTYEQYF
>TRBV19|.|.|TRBJ1-5
TGTGCCAGTAGATACGGTGAAGGCATCGGCAATCAGCCCCAGCATTTT
CASRYGEGIGNQPQHF
>TRBV15|.|.|TRBJ2-7
TGTGCCACCAGCAGATTAGACTACGAGCAGTACTTC
CATSRLDYEQYF
>TRBV6-6|.|.|TRBJ2-7
TGTGCCAGCAGGCTATCTAGCGCCGATCCCTACGAGCAGTACTTC
CASRLSSADPYEQYF
>TRBV10-3|.|.|TRBJ1-3
TGTGCCATCAGTGAGTTGCAGCTCTCTGGAAACACCATATATTTT
CAISELQLSGNTIYF
>TRBV7-2|.|.|TRBJ1-1
TGTGCCAGCAGCTTATCCGGGATGAACACTGAAGCTTTCTTT
CASSLSGMNTEAFF
>TRBV27|.|.|TRBJ1-5
TGTGCCATTGGAAGGGCGGTCGATCAGCCCCAGCATTTT
CAIGRAVDQPQHF
>TRBV6-5|.|.|TRBJ2-7
TGTGCCAGCAGTCGAGGCAGGGTGCCCTCCTACGAGCAGTACTTC
CASSRGRVPSYEQYF
>TRBV11-2|few|TRBD1|TRBJ2-2
TGTGCCAGCAGCTCGATAGGACAGGAGTCGAACACCGGGGAGCTGTTTTTT
CASSSIGQESNTGELFF
>TRBV2|.|.|TRBJ2-5
TGTGCCAGCACTAGCAGGTCGTGGGAGACCCAGTACTTC
CASTSRSWETQYF